Listed below are T cell receptor beta chains from one sample, sequenced in a study of cytomegalovirus exposure and HLA in healthy donors. Produced via immunoSEQ multiplex PCR; TCRdb's table is partial and in-frame only. This sample carries around 200,000 clones, 82% of them seen once, and the ten largest clones take around 3%. Sequencing used PBMCs. These receptors came from a woman between 40 and 50 years old in good health and CMV-seronegative. The CDR3 runs from the conserved cysteine through the conserved F or W. Each record gives: CDR3 DNA, CDR3 protein, J gene, V gene, clone size, D gene. D genes are given only for firm matches. Size is omitted from some rows. Given values are once, few, many or a class for expanded clones.

cdr3_nt: TGCGCCAGCAGCCAGGGACAGTCCTTCTCCTACGAGCAGTACTTC; cdr3_aa: CASSQGQSFSYEQYF; j_call: TRBJ2-7; v_call: TRBV4-1; clone_size: .; d_call: TRBD1
cdr3_nt: TGTGCCAGCTCACCAAGAGACAGGGGGCTCTATGGCTACACCTTC; cdr3_aa: CASSPRDRGLYGYTF; j_call: TRBJ1-2; v_call: TRBV18; clone_size: .; d_call: TRBD1
cdr3_nt: TGTGCCAGCAGACTAGCGGGAGGTAGCGGGGAGCTGTTTTTT; cdr3_aa: CASRLAGGSGELFF; j_call: TRBJ2-2; v_call: TRBV6-4; clone_size: .; d_call: TRBD2
cdr3_nt: TGTGCCAGCAGTAGACAGGGAGTTAATGAAAAACTGTTTTTT; cdr3_aa: CASSRQGVNEKLFF; j_call: TRBJ1-4; v_call: TRBV6-6; clone_size: .; d_call: TRBD1
cdr3_nt: TGTGCCAGCTCACCTCGGAGCATGAACACTGAAGCTTTCTTT; cdr3_aa: CASSPRSMNTEAFF; j_call: TRBJ1-1; v_call: TRBV18; clone_size: .; d_call: .
cdr3_nt: TGTGCCAGCAGCTGGATTGGGGGGGGCACAGATACGCAGTATTTT; cdr3_aa: CASSWIGGGTDTQYF; j_call: TRBJ2-3; v_call: TRBV5-4; clone_size: .; d_call: TRBD2
cdr3_nt: TGTGCCTGGAGCCCCTCGACTGGGAGCGAGCAGTACTTC; cdr3_aa: CAWSPSTGSEQYF; j_call: TRBJ2-7; v_call: TRBV30; clone_size: .; d_call: .
cdr3_nt: TGCAGCGTTAAAGTCGCCTGGGGGCGTGAAAAACTGTTTTTT; cdr3_aa: CSVKVAWGREKLFF; j_call: TRBJ1-4; v_call: TRBV29-1; clone_size: .; d_call: .
cdr3_nt: TGTGCCAGCGGACTAATAGGGAGCTCCTACGAGCAGTACTTC; cdr3_aa: CASGLIGSSYEQYF; j_call: TRBJ2-7; v_call: TRBV27; clone_size: few; d_call: .
cdr3_nt: TGTGCCAGTAGTACGGGACAGGTGGATGGCTACACCTTC; cdr3_aa: CASSTGQVDGYTF; j_call: TRBJ1-2; v_call: TRBV19; clone_size: .; d_call: TRBD1
cdr3_nt: TGTGCCAGCAGTCATAGGGGCCAGGGGGCTTCTGAAGCTTTCTTT; cdr3_aa: CASSHRGQGASEAFF; j_call: TRBJ1-1; v_call: TRBV28; clone_size: .; d_call: TRBD1
cdr3_nt: TGTGCCACCACCACAGTTGGGTGGACAGGGGCGAGAGCTAACTATGGCTACACCTTC; cdr3_aa: CATTTVGWTGARANYGYTF; j_call: TRBJ1-2; v_call: TRBV15; clone_size: .; d_call: TRBD1
cdr3_nt: TGTGCCAGCAGTTCCTACCCCTACGAGCAGTACTTC; cdr3_aa: CASSSYPYEQYF; j_call: TRBJ2-7; v_call: TRBV27; clone_size: .; d_call: .
cdr3_nt: TGCAGCGGCTGGGACAGGGGCACTGAAGCTTTCTTT; cdr3_aa: CSGWDRGTEAFF; j_call: TRBJ1-1; v_call: TRBV29-1; clone_size: .; d_call: TRBD1
cdr3_nt: TGTGCCAGCAGCCCCTTCGACTCCGGCGAGCAGTACTTC; cdr3_aa: CASSPFDSGEQYF; j_call: TRBJ2-7; v_call: TRBV7-9; clone_size: .; d_call: .
cdr3_nt: TGTGCCAGCAGTTACCGCTCAGGGGGCCTGGCAGATACGCAGTATTTT; cdr3_aa: CASSYRSGGLADTQYF; j_call: TRBJ2-3; v_call: TRBV6-6; clone_size: .; d_call: TRBD1
cdr3_nt: TGCAGCGTAGCCCAGGGGTACACTGAAGCTTTCTTT; cdr3_aa: CSVAQGYTEAFF; j_call: TRBJ1-1; v_call: TRBV29-1; clone_size: .; d_call: .
cdr3_nt: TGTGCCAGCAGTTACTCGGCGGCGGTGGCCACTGAAGCTTTCTTT; cdr3_aa: CASSYSAAVATEAFF; j_call: TRBJ1-1; v_call: TRBV6-5; clone_size: .; d_call: .
cdr3_nt: TGTGCCAGCAGTTTCGGGGGGGAATTTGGTGGCTACACCTTC; cdr3_aa: CASSFGGEFGGYTF; j_call: TRBJ1-2; v_call: TRBV27; clone_size: .; d_call: .
cdr3_nt: TGTGCCAGCACCGGACAGGTGGGCACCGGGGAGCTGTTTTTT; cdr3_aa: CASTGQVGTGELFF; j_call: TRBJ2-2; v_call: TRBV2; clone_size: .; d_call: TRBD1
cdr3_nt: TGTGCCAGTAGCCCGACCGGGGATACGCAGTATTTT; cdr3_aa: CASSPTGDTQYF; j_call: TRBJ2-3; v_call: TRBV19; clone_size: .; d_call: .
cdr3_nt: TGCAGCGTTCCCCCCCAGGGACAGGCGCACCAAGAGACCCAGTACTTC; cdr3_aa: CSVPPQGQAHQETQYF; j_call: TRBJ2-5; v_call: TRBV29-1; clone_size: .; d_call: TRBD1
cdr3_nt: TGTGCCAGCAGATATCCGGGGAGCTCCTACAATGAGCAGTTCTTC; cdr3_aa: CASRYPGSSYNEQFF; j_call: TRBJ2-1; v_call: TRBV11-2; clone_size: .; d_call: .
cdr3_nt: TGTGCCAGCAGCTTGTCTAGCGGAACGATAAGGGTCTACGAGCAGTACTTC; cdr3_aa: CASSLSSGTIRVYEQYF; j_call: TRBJ2-7; v_call: TRBV11-2; clone_size: .; d_call: TRBD2
cdr3_nt: TGTGCCAGCTCACCAAGATCAGGGGGCCTCACCGGGGAGCTGTTTTTT; cdr3_aa: CASSPRSGGLTGELFF; j_call: TRBJ2-2; v_call: TRBV18; clone_size: .; d_call: TRBD1
cdr3_nt: TGTGCCAGTCCCGCAGGGGGCGAAGCTTTCTTT; cdr3_aa: CASPAGGEAFF; j_call: TRBJ1-1; v_call: TRBV28; clone_size: .; d_call: TRBD1
cdr3_nt: TGCAGCGTTGAAGAACAGGGGCTCGCCGCTGAAGCTTTCTTT; cdr3_aa: CSVEEQGLAAEAFF; j_call: TRBJ1-1; v_call: TRBV29-1; clone_size: .; d_call: TRBD1
cdr3_nt: TGCGCCAGCAGCTCGGACATACACACTGAAGCTTTCTTT; cdr3_aa: CASSSDIHTEAFF; j_call: TRBJ1-1; v_call: TRBV5-1; clone_size: few; d_call: .
cdr3_nt: TGCGCCAGCAGCCCGGGGACTAAAGGGTCCTACGAGCAGTACTTC; cdr3_aa: CASSPGTKGSYEQYF; j_call: TRBJ2-7; v_call: TRBV4-1; clone_size: .; d_call: TRBD2
cdr3_nt: TGTGCCAGCAGCCAAGTCGGCGGGACTAGCTTTGGTGAGCAGTTCTTC; cdr3_aa: CASSQVGGTSFGEQFF; j_call: TRBJ2-1; v_call: TRBV14; clone_size: .; d_call: TRBD2
cdr3_nt: TGTGCCAGCAGCACCTTCCGTGGGACAGGCAGGTACGAGCAGTACTTC; cdr3_aa: CASSTFRGTGRYEQYF; j_call: TRBJ2-7; v_call: TRBV7-9; clone_size: few; d_call: TRBD1
cdr3_nt: TGTGCCAGCAGCGTAAAGTGGGAGTTCCACAATGAGCAGTTCTTC; cdr3_aa: CASSVKWEFHNEQFF; j_call: TRBJ2-1; v_call: TRBV9; clone_size: .; d_call: .
cdr3_nt: TGTGCCAGCAGCTGGGGGGGCTCGAACACTGAAGCTTTCTTT; cdr3_aa: CASSWGGSNTEAFF; j_call: TRBJ1-1; v_call: TRBV7-3; clone_size: once; d_call: .
cdr3_nt: TGTGCCAGTAGTATTTCGGGGATGTTCGCGAACACTGAAGCTTTCTTT; cdr3_aa: CASSISGMFANTEAFF; j_call: TRBJ1-1; v_call: TRBV19; clone_size: .; d_call: .
cdr3_nt: TGTGCCAGCAGTTACAGGGGGACTAGCTACAATGAGCAGTTCTTC; cdr3_aa: CASSYRGTSYNEQFF; j_call: TRBJ2-1; v_call: TRBV6-5; clone_size: once; d_call: TRBD2
cdr3_nt: TGTGCCAGCAGTTACCGGGACAGGGGGAATTATGGCTACACCTTC; cdr3_aa: CASSYRDRGNYGYTF; j_call: TRBJ1-2; v_call: TRBV6-6; clone_size: .; d_call: TRBD1
cdr3_nt: TGTGCCAGCAGTTTCACCGGGACTAGCGGGAGAAAAGAGACCCAGTACTTC; cdr3_aa: CASSFTGTSGRKETQYF; j_call: TRBJ2-5; v_call: TRBV28; clone_size: .; d_call: TRBD2
cdr3_nt: TGTGCCAGCAGTGACTTTGGCAGCGAAGAGACCCAGTACTTC; cdr3_aa: CASSDFGSEETQYF; j_call: TRBJ2-5; v_call: TRBV6-1; clone_size: .; d_call: .
cdr3_nt: TGTGCCAGCAGCGTAGCTCTAGGTCTTTCCGATACGCAGTATTTT; cdr3_aa: CASSVALGLSDTQYF; j_call: TRBJ2-3; v_call: TRBV9; clone_size: .; d_call: .
cdr3_nt: TGCAGCGTTAGGACTGACACAGATACGCAGTATTTT; cdr3_aa: CSVRTDTDTQYF; j_call: TRBJ2-3; v_call: TRBV29-1; clone_size: .; d_call: .
cdr3_nt: TGCAGTGCTCCTTGGGCGGAGACCCAGTACTTC; cdr3_aa: CSAPWAETQYF; j_call: TRBJ2-5; v_call: TRBV20-1; clone_size: few; d_call: .
cdr3_nt: TGTGCCAGCAGCTCGATTACAGGGGTTGGCACCGGGGAGCTGTTTTTT; cdr3_aa: CASSSITGVGTGELFF; j_call: TRBJ2-2; v_call: TRBV5-5; clone_size: few; d_call: TRBD1
cdr3_nt: TGTGCCAGCAGCACCCCACCCGGTGGGAGGGCCCCCGAGCAGTACTTC; cdr3_aa: CASSTPPGGRAPEQYF; j_call: TRBJ2-7; v_call: TRBV11-2; clone_size: .; d_call: TRBD2
cdr3_nt: TGTGCCAGCAGCTTATTTATCTCTGGGGCCAACGTCCTGACTTTC; cdr3_aa: CASSLFISGANVLTF; j_call: TRBJ2-6; v_call: TRBV11-2; clone_size: .; d_call: .
cdr3_nt: TGTGCCAGCAGTATGGACAGGGGATGGAACGAGCAGTACTTC; cdr3_aa: CASSMDRGWNEQYF; j_call: TRBJ2-7; v_call: TRBV2; clone_size: .; d_call: TRBD1
cdr3_nt: TGTGCCTGGATTACTGTTGGAAACACCATATATTTT; cdr3_aa: CAWITVGNTIYF; j_call: TRBJ1-3; v_call: TRBV30; clone_size: .; d_call: .
cdr3_nt: TGTGCCAGTAGTGCGTCGACAGGGCTCAACTATGGCTACACCTTC; cdr3_aa: CASSASTGLNYGYTF; j_call: TRBJ1-2; v_call: TRBV19; clone_size: .; d_call: TRBD1
cdr3_nt: TGTGCCAGCAGCTTGGACAGGGGGAAGACCCAGTACTTC; cdr3_aa: CASSLDRGKTQYF; j_call: TRBJ2-5; v_call: TRBV5-4; clone_size: few; d_call: TRBD1
cdr3_nt: TGTGCCAGCCCCTTGAGACTAGTTCTCGGAGGCAATCAGCCCCAGCATTTT; cdr3_aa: CASPLRLVLGGNQPQHF; j_call: TRBJ1-5; v_call: TRBV5-6; clone_size: few; d_call: .
cdr3_nt: TGTGCCAGCAGACCTAGTAGCGGGAGGGTGGGGAACATTCAGTACTTC; cdr3_aa: CASRPSSGRVGNIQYF; j_call: TRBJ2-4; v_call: TRBV27; clone_size: .; d_call: TRBD2
cdr3_nt: TGTGCCAGCAGCGCCGTCCTATTAGTCGGGTCGAACACCGGGGAGCTGTTTTTT; cdr3_aa: CASSAVLLVGSNTGELFF; j_call: TRBJ2-2; v_call: TRBV9; clone_size: .; d_call: .
cdr3_nt: TGTGCCAGCAGCGCACTCTCAGATACGCAGTATTTT; cdr3_aa: CASSALSDTQYF; j_call: TRBJ2-3; v_call: TRBV11-2; clone_size: .; d_call: .
cdr3_nt: TGTGCCAGCACCGCTAACCCAGGGGTGGAAGGCTACACCTTC; cdr3_aa: CASTANPGVEGYTF; j_call: TRBJ1-2; v_call: TRBV28; clone_size: few; d_call: .
cdr3_nt: TGTGCCTGGACTCAGAACAATGAGCAGTTCTTC; cdr3_aa: CAWTQNNEQFF; j_call: TRBJ2-1; v_call: TRBV30; clone_size: .; d_call: .